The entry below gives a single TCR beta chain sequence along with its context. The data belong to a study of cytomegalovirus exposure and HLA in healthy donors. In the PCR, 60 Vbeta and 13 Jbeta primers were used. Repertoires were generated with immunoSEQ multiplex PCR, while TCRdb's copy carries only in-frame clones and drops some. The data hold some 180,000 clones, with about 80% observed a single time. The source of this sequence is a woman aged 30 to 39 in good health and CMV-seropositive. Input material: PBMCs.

The CDR3 is CAWSRGHNEQFF. The CDR3 DNA is TGTGCCTGGTCCAGAGGGCACAATGAGCAGTTCTTC. This chain connects TRBV30 to TRBJ2-1; possible D gene TRBD2, 5 bases. Trimming cost V 5 bases and J 5 bases, with 10 bases left between them. Germline CDR1 GTSNPN, CDR2 SVGIG (reference sequence). The length of the CDR3 is 12 residues.